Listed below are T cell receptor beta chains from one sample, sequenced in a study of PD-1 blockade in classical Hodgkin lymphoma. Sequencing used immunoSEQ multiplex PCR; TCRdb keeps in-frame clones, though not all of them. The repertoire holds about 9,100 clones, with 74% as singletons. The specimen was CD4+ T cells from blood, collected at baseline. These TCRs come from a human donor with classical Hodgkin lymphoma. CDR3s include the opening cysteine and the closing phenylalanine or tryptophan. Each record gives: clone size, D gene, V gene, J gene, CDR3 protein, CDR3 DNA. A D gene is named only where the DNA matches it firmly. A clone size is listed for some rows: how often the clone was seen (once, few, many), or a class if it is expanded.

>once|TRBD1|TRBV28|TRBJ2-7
CATRQPGQGDEQYF
TGTGCCACCCGACAACCGGGACAGGGGGACGAGCAGTACTTC
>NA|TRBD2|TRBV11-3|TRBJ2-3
CASSSSGRDTQYF
TGTGCCAGCAGCAGTAGCGGGAGGGATACGCAGTATTTT
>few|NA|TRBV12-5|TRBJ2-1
CASGLAQSGQGRGEQFF
TGTGCTAGTGGTTTGGCCCAAAGTGGGCAGGGGAGGGGTGAGCAGTTCTTC
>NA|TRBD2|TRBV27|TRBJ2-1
CASSSRTSGRVLSSYNEQFF
TGTGCCAGCAGTTCCCGGACTAGCGGGAGGGTCCTGAGCTCCTACAATGAGCAGTTCTTC
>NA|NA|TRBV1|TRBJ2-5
CTSSPDRQGTQYF
TGCACCAGCAGCCCGGACCGTCAGGGGACCCAGTACTTC
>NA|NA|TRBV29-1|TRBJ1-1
CSVVTPEAFF
TGCAGCGTTGTAACCCCTGAAGCTTTCTTT
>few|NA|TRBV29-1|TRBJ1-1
CSGGDFMNTEAFF
TGCAGCGGGGGGGACTTTATGAACACTGAAGCTTTCTTT
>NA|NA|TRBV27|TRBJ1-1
CASSWRPVNTEAFF
TGTGCCAGCAGTTGGAGGCCTGTGAACACTGAAGCTTTCTTT
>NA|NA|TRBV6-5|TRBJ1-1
CASSYSSDREAFF
TGTGCCAGCAGTTACTCGTCGGATCGTGAAGCTTTCTTT
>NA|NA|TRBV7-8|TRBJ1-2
CASSRDKSYYGYTF
TGTGCCAGCAGCCGGGACAAATCCTACTATGGCTACACCTTC
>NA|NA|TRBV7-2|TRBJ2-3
CASSLGHSADTQYF
TGTGCCAGCAGCTTAGGACATTCGGCGGATACGCAGTATTTT
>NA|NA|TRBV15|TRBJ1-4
CATSRAGNEKLFF
TGTGCCACCAGCAGAGCAGGGAATGAAAAACTGTTTTTT